This note documents a single T cell receptor beta chain sequence. The CDR3 consists of 16 residues. Germline CDR1 and CDR2: KGHSH and LQKENI. Losses at the gene ends were 4 bases for V and 6 bases for J; bases not matched to a gene: 7. As processed by the authors: Estimation of nucleated cell counts relied on the amplification of reference gene primers. TCRdb keeps only in-frame clones here, not all; method: immunoSEQ multiplex PCR. V, J and clone size are those of that table, while D and trimming were read from the DNA. The sample holds 200,000 to 250,000 clones, roughly 90% seen once. The data are from a study of blood T cell repertoires in COVID-19.

This clonotype originated in a man aged 25 to 40 who had been exposed to COVID-19. Specimen: PBMCs or T cells enriched from blood (not recorded which). V usage is TRBV18 and J usage is TRBJ2-2, with 11 bases fitting TRBD2. CDR3 in DNA: TGTGCCAGCTCACTTGGAGGGACTAGCGGTTCCGGGGAGCTGTTTTTT. It translates to CASSLGGTSGSGELFF.